One sample yielded the 32 T cell receptor beta chains listed below, sequenced in a study of T cells after yellow fever vaccination (dated by TCRdb to the late 2010s). Library preparation used 5' RACE. Reads for this sample came from an Illumina NovaSeq 6000. TCRdb trimmed public reads at Q25 via fastp, called clones via MiXCR and kept in-frame beta chains. Every entry covers one CDR3 protein and lists the most common genes and DNA from its rows. Recorded for this sample are 250,000 to 400,000 distinct CDR3 sequences; approximately 4% of them occurred a single time. The ten largest clones take up less than 20% of the sample. What the treatment or condition label conveys for this sample: live attenuated yellow fever vaccine strain. The material sequenced was PBMCs, taken 15 days after the yellow fever booster vaccination. The receptor set was obtained from a man aged 18 to 35 who received the YFV17D yellow fever vaccine.

This chain joins TRBV3-1 and TRBJ2-7, with D uncertain. V gave up 4 bases and J gave up 4 bases, with 5 bases separating them. There are 11 residues in the CDR3. The germline V gene has CDR1 LGHDT and CDR2 YNNKEL (reference sequence). CDR3 protein: CASSRHYEQYF. The CDR3 DNA sequence: TGTGCCAGCAGCCGCCATTACGAGCAGTACTTC.

This clonotype was observed a few times. The gene calls are TRBV5-6 and TRBJ2-3; a possible D gene is TRBD2 (5 bases). Per germline, CDR1 SGHDT and CDR2 YYEEEE. CDR3 length equals 15 residues. Trimming took 0 bases from V and 4 from J, leaving 12 bases between them. This chain's CDR3 is CASSLGPGWADTQYF. CDR3 coding DNA: TGTGCCAGCAGCTTGGGCCCGGGGTGGGCAGATACGCAGTATTTT.

This clonotype occurred a few times. This chain links TRBV20-1 with TRBJ2-2; 8 bases align to TRBD1. The germline gives CDR1 DFQATT, CDR2 SNEGSKA (reference sequence). This CDR3 is 16 amino acids long. The V gene end was trimmed by 0 bases and the J gene end by 4 bases; junction bases not matched to a gene: 7. DNA of the CDR3: TGCAGTGCTAGAGATCCCAGGGGGCCGGCCACCGGGGAGCTGTTTTTT. Translation: CSARDPRGPATGELFF.

This sequence joins TRBV20-1 and TRBJ1-1; D gene ambiguous. Per germline, CDR1 DFQATT and CDR2 SNEGSKA (reference sequence). With 3 bases removed from V and 1 base from J, the gap between germline ends came to 9 bases. This CDR3 has 13 amino acids. CDR3 region: CSARDPENTEAFF. CDR3 nucleotides: TGCAGTGCTAGGGACCCAGAGAACACTGAAGCTTTCTTT.

This clonotype showed up just a few times. CDR3 sequence reads: CSVGGPLEAFF. Written as DNA, the CDR3 is TGCAGCGTTGGGGGTCCTCTCGAAGCTTTCTTT. The chain uses TRBV29-1 and TRBJ1-1, with no clear D. CDR3 length equals 11 residues. Germline loops: CDR1 SQVTM, CDR2 ANQGSEA. The V end was cut by 4 bases, the J end by 8 bases, with 11 bases between.

Only a few counts were recorded for this clonotype. The genes are TRBV2 and TRBJ2-3; maybe TRBD1 (7 bases). Germline V gives CDR1 SNHLY, CDR2 FYNNEI. CDR3 length: 15 residues. Trimming cost V 0 bases and J 4 bases, with 11 bases left between them. In nucleotides, the CDR3 is TGTGCCAGCAGTGAAGCGGGCAGGGGGGCAGATACGCAGTATTTT. Translated, it gives CASSEAGRGADTQYF.

This clonotype was counted only a few times. The genes are TRBV2 and TRBJ1-2, with 8 nucleotides matching TRBD1. The germline V gene encodes CDR1 SNHLY and CDR2 FYNNEI. The trim removed 11 bases at V and 0 bases at J, leaving 11 bases unmatched. The CDR3 consists of 15 residues. The CDR3 region is CAGIFDRGANYGYTF. The CDR3 DNA is TGTGCCGGTATATTCGACAGGGGAGCTAACTATGGCTACACCTTC.

The sample holds many counts of this clonotype. The CDR3 is CASSPAGKQPQHF. The DNA for the CDR3 is TGTGCCAGCAGCCCAGCTGGGAAACAGCCCCAGCATTTT. The chain carries TRBV7-2 and TRBJ1-5; D gene unclear. This CDR3 is 13 amino acids long. V lost 5 bases and J lost 7, with 12 bases in between. Germline V lookup: CDR1 SGHTA, CDR2 FQGNSA.

This clonotype occurred a few times. The V call is TRBV7-2, the J call TRBJ2-5; D is perhaps TRBD1 (5 bases). The V end lost 2 bases, the J end lost 4 bases, and 11 bases lay between the germline ends. Germline values: CDR1 SGHTA, CDR2 FQGNSA. CDR3 size: 14 residues. CDR3 coding DNA: TGTGCCAGCAGCTTAAACCCAGGGCCAGAGACCCAGTACTTC. It specifies CASSLNPGPETQYF.

This clonotype was recorded many times. This chain connects TRBV4-1 to TRBJ2-2, with a tentative D call TRBD2 (5 bases). Deletions cut 0 bases from V and 5 bases from J, with 10 bases between. Germline lookup yields CDR1 MGHRA and CDR2 YSYEKL. The CDR3 spans 15 residues. This CDR3 is CASSQEEGTTGELFF. CDR3 DNA sequence: TGCGCCAGCAGCCAAGAAGAGGGCACAACCGGGGAGCTGTTTTTT.

This clonotype has more than one count but fewer than ten. The gene calls are TRBV12-3 or TRBV12-4 and TRBJ1-4, with 8 bases that match TRBD1. The CDR3 runs to 14 residues. Losses at the gene ends were 6 bases for V and 8 bases for J; bases not matched to a gene: 8. The CDR3 protein is CASRPGTGVEKLFF. The CDR3 DNA follows: TGTGCCAGCAGACCCGGGACAGGTGTAGAAAAACTGTTTTTT.

The chain recombines TRBV12-3 or TRBV12-4 with TRBJ2-1, with a tentative D call TRBD1 (6 bases). The ends were cut back, 3 bases at V and 2 bases at J, with 14 bases in the middle. CDR3 length: 16 residues. CDR3 amino acids: CASSLAGTLAYNEQFF. The CDR3 DNA is TGTGCCAGCAGTTTGGCCGGGACACTAGCCTACAATGAGCAGTTCTTC.

This clonotype was counted at least ten times. The chain couples TRBV4-3 to TRBJ1-2; the D gene is possibly TRBD1 (5 bases). V lost 0 bases and J 0 bases, leaving 8 bases between the germline ends. This CDR3 region has 15 residues. Germline values: CDR1 LGHNA, CDR2 YSLEER. The CDR3 loop reads CASSQDPGANYGYTF. CDR3 DNA: TGCGCCAGCAGCCAAGATCCGGGGGCTAACTATGGCTACACCTTC.

This clonotype was detected many times. In DNA, the CDR3 is TGTGCCAGCAGCTTTGCTAACACCGGGGAGCTGTTTTTT. Translated, it gives CASSFANTGELFF. The chain carries TRBV7-9 and TRBJ2-2; D ambiguous. The CDR3 is 13 residues long. Germline V gene lookup returns CDR1 SEHNR and CDR2 FQNEAQ (reference sequence). V lost 3 bases to trimming and J lost 2 bases, with 4 bases between them.

The table lists this clonotype with many counts. V and J are TRBV20-1 and TRBJ1-1, with D unclear. The CDR3 extends over 14 amino acids. V gave up 3 bases and J gave up 4 bases, with 15 bases separating them. Germline V gene lookup returns CDR1 DFQATT and CDR2 SNEGSKA (reference sequence). CDR3 DNA: TGCAGTGCTAGTCGGGCTAGGGCGTCCACTGAAGCTTTCTTT. Translating it yields CSASRARASTEAFF.

This chain connects TRBV5-4 to TRBJ2-5; D possibly uses TRBD1 or TRBD2 (6 bases each). The germline CDR1 and CDR2 sequences are SGHNT and YYREEE (reference sequence). The CDR3 spans 14 residues. The V end lost 1 base, the J end lost 5 bases, and 12 bases lay between the germline ends. The CDR3 DNA reads as TGTGCCAGCAGCTTGACGGGGGCGTATGAGACCCAGTACTTC. Amino acids: CASSLTGAYETQYF.

This clonotype was detected a few times. The chain employs TRBV6-1 and TRBJ1-2; 10 nucleotides line up with TRBD1. J was trimmed by 4 bases and V by 4 bases; bases with no gene match: 6. Germline assignment: CDR1 MNHNS and CDR2 SASEGT. The CDR3 consists of 15 residues. CDR3 sequence reads: CASSVSTGGTYGYTF. As DNA, the CDR3 is TGTGCCAGCAGTGTTTCGACAGGGGGCACCTATGGCTACACCTTC.

This clonotype was counted at least ten times. This chain uses TRBV6-5 with TRBJ2-3; 8 bases match TRBD1. This CDR3 is built from 15 residues. The junction had 8 bases not matched to a gene; V was cut back by 5 bases and J by 4 bases. Germline V CDR1 and CDR2: MNHEY, SVGAGI. Here the CDR3 DNA reads TGTGCCAGCAGTCCGACAGGGGACGGTTCAGATACGCAGTATTTT. Encoded protein: CASSPTGDGSDTQYF.

The sample holds many counts of this clonotype. The genes are TRBV28 and TRBJ1-4; tentatively, D is TRBD1 (6 bases). Per the germline V gene, CDR1 is MDHEN and CDR2 is SYDVKM. The CDR3 covers 12 residues. V was pared by 11 bases and J by 6 bases, with 13 bases between. This CDR3 is CAGGGGYEKLFF. The CDR3 coding sequence is TGTGCCGGGGGCGGTGGTTATGAAAAACTGTTTTTT.

This clonotype was found a few times. The chain couples TRBV6-2 or TRBV6-3 to TRBJ2-1; TRBD2 is a possible D gene (6 bases). Trimming left V 4 bases short and J 6 bases short, with 10 bases between. Germline CDR1 MNHEY, CDR2 SVGEGT. This CDR3 has 13 residues. CDR3 nucleotides: TGTGCCAGCAGTTTCCGACTAGTCAATGAGCAGTTCTTC. Protein product: CASSFRLVNEQFF.

This clonotype was seen many times. Here the CDR3 reads CASQDGLLYSNQPQHF. The CDR3 coding sequence is TGTGCCAGCCAAGACGGACTGCTATATAGCAATCAGCCCCAGCATTTT. V is TRBV7-9 and J is TRBJ1-5, with D unclear. CDR1 is SEHNR, CDR2 FQNEAQ, per germline (reference sequence). The CDR3 runs to 16 residues. V was pared by 8 bases and J by 0 bases, with 17 bases between.

This clonotype occurred many times. V usage is TRBV5-1 and J usage is TRBJ1-1; D is undetermined. CDR1 is SGHRS, CDR2 YFSETQ, per germline. The CDR3 totals 14 residues. The V end lost 0 bases, the J end lost 1 base, and 7 bases lay between the germline ends. DNA for the CDR3: TGCGCCAGCAGCTTGGACGGGCGGAACACTGAAGCTTTCTTT. Translation gives CASSLDGRNTEAFF. The full variable domain, with the rest looked up from reference TRBV5-1 and TRBJ1-1, is KAGVTQTPRYLIKTRGQQVTLSCSPISGHRSVSWYQQTPGQGLQFLFEYFSETQRNKGNFPGRFSGRQFSNSRSEMNVSTLELGDSALYLCASSLDGRNTEAFFGQGTRLTVV.

This clonotype was seen many times. The chain joins TRBV7-8 to TRBJ1-4; 9 nucleotides agree with TRBD1. The CDR3 has 16 residues. Germline V gives CDR1 SGHVS, CDR2 FQNEAQ. The V and J ends lost 5 bases and 5 bases, in that order; junction bases with no gene match: 9. CDR3 in DNA: TGTGCCAGCAGCGTAGGCCTGGGACAGGGAAATGAAAAACTGTTTTTT. This encodes CASSVGLGQGNEKLFF.

This clonotype was recorded at least ten times. Germline and junction disagree at one end, which may indicate a read error. In nucleotides, the CDR3 is TGTGCTAGCAGCTCCTGGGGCGGTCCCACAGATACGCAGTATTTT. It encodes CASSSWGGPTDTQYF. This rearrangement joins TRBV7-7 to TRBJ2-3, with D perhaps matching TRBD1 (5 bases). This CDR3 has 15 amino acids. Germline CDR1 is SSHAT and CDR2 is FNYEAQ (reference sequence).

The genes are TRBV12-3 or TRBV12-4 and TRBJ2-2; D gene uncertain. V lost 5 bases, J lost 6 bases, and 10 bases lay in between. The CDR3 covers 13 residues. CDR3 residues: CASSLRHSGELFF. The CDR3 coding sequence is TGTGCCAGCAGTCTGAGACATTCCGGGGAGCTGTTTTTT.

This clonotype has only a few counts. The gene calls are TRBV5-1 and TRBJ2-3, with 8 bases matching TRBD2. The length of the CDR3 is 16 residues. The J segment lost 0 bases and the V segment lost 2 bases, leaving 5 bases of the junction unmatched. CDR1 SGHRS and CDR2 YFSETQ come from the germline V gene. This CDR3 reads CASSFQRGPSTDTQYF. The CDR3 DNA sequence: TGCGCCAGCAGCTTCCAGCGGGGGCCTAGCACAGATACGCAGTATTTT.

This clonotype showed up many times. This chain uses TRBV5-1 with TRBJ1-1, with unresolved D. Germline CDR1 and CDR2: SGHRS and YFSETQ. CDR3 length: 15 amino acids. V lost 3 bases, J lost 3 bases, and 15 bases lay in between. The CDR3 DNA follows: TGCGCCAGCAGCTCCCGCCCAACCCGGGACACTGAAGCTTTCTTT. It codes for CASSSRPTRDTEAFF.

The V call is TRBV5-4, the J call TRBJ2-2; D gene unclear. Germline values: CDR1 SGHNT, CDR2 YYREEE (reference sequence). With 1 base removed from V and 8 bases from J, the gap between germline ends came to 9 bases. There are 13 residues in the CDR3. CDR3 amino acids: CASSLPTSGELFF. The CDR3 DNA sequence: TGTGCCAGCAGCTTGCCGACGTCAGGGGAGCTGTTTTTT.

This clonotype showed up many times. CDR3 loop: CASSRTSGGLTDTQYF. CDR3 nucleotides: TGTGCCAGCAGCCGGACTAGCGGGGGCCTCACAGATACGCAGTATTTT. This rearrangement joins TRBV4-2 to TRBJ2-3; 13 bases agree with TRBD2. Germline V gene data show CDR1 as LGHNA and CDR2 as YNFKEQ. The CDR3 consists of 16 residues. The ends lost 4 bases at V and 2 bases at J; junction bases unmatched: 3.

The V and J genes are TRBV7-6 and TRBJ2-5, with D uncertain. V gave up 5 bases and J gave up 2 bases, with 15 bases separating them. The CDR3 length is 15 residues. Germline V gene sequence: CDR1 SGHVS, CDR2 FNYEAQ. The CDR3 loop reads CASSHRLSLQETQYF. The CDR3 DNA is TGTGCCAGCAGCCACCGATTGAGCTTACAAGAGACCCAGTACTTC.

This clonotype has a count of ten or more. V gene TRBV20-1 combines with J gene TRBJ2-7, with D possibly called TRBD1 or TRBD2 (6 bases each). CDR3 length: 13 residues. V shed 4 bases and J shed 2 bases, with 12 bases lying between them. Germline V gives CDR1 DFQATT, CDR2 SNEGSKA (reference sequence). The CDR3 nucleotides read TGCAGTGCTAATCGGGGGCCCCCCTACGAGCAGTACTTC. It yields the protein CSANRGPPYEQYF.

This chain connects TRBV4-1 to TRBJ2-5, with TRBD2 matching 13 bases. Per germline, CDR1 MGHRA and CDR2 YSYEKL. CDR3 length equals 16 residues. With 5 bases clipped from V and 1 base from J, the junction kept 4 bases outside the gene matches. The CDR3 DNA is TGCGCCAGCAGCTTGACTAGCGGGGGGCCCCAAGAGACCCAGTACTTC. It is translated as CASSLTSGGPQETQYF.